Listed below are T cell receptor beta chains from one sample, sequenced in a study of radiotherapy plus CTLA-4 blockade in lung cancer. The protocol was immunoSEQ multiplex PCR, while the TCRdb copy is restricted to in-frame clones and leaves out a portion. The profile covers around 99,000 clones, with about 91% appearing a single time and 4.9% taken by the ten largest. The sequences come from peripheral blood, collected from a patient treated with radiotherapy plus ipilimumab. The receptor set was obtained from a human donor with non-small cell lung cancer that progressed on radiotherapy plus ipilimumab. CDR3s include the opening cysteine and the closing phenylalanine or tryptophan. A D gene is named only where the DNA matches it firmly. Rows give clone size only sometimes, using once, few, many, or a class for an expanded clone.

CDR3 protein: CASSLSPGTRRGETQYF
CDR3 DNA: TGCGCCAGCAGCTTGTCCCCCGGGACGCGGAGGGGGGAGACCCAGTACTTC
J gene: TRBJ2-5
clone size: NA
D gene: NA
V gene: TRBV5-1

CDR3 protein: CASSPLDADTQYF
CDR3 DNA: TGTGCCAGCAGCCCCCTCGATGCAGATACGCAGTATTTT
J gene: TRBJ2-3
clone size: NA
D gene: NA
V gene: TRBV7-9

CDR3 protein: CASSLEGVWYGYTF
CDR3 DNA: TGTGCCAGCAGTTTGGAAGGGGTTTGGTATGGCTACACCTTC
J gene: TRBJ1-2
clone size: NA
D gene: NA
V gene: TRBV27

CDR3 protein: CASSQQGLPPYGYTF
CDR3 DNA: TGTGCCAGCAGCCAACAGGGTCTTCCCCCCTATGGCTACACCTTC
J gene: TRBJ1-2
clone size: NA
D gene: NA
V gene: TRBV7-9

CDR3 protein: CAWRTSGRGEQFF
CDR3 DNA: TGTGCCTGGAGAACTAGCGGGAGAGGTGAGCAGTTCTTC
J gene: TRBJ2-1
clone size: NA
D gene: TRBD2
V gene: TRBV30

CDR3 protein: CASSQPAGDTTNEQFF
CDR3 DNA: TGCGCCAGCAGCCAACCAGCGGGAGACACCACCAATGAGCAGTTCTTC
J gene: TRBJ2-1
clone size: once
D gene: TRBD2
V gene: TRBV4-1

CDR3 protein: CASSLYGTSGPGGDTQYF
CDR3 DNA: TGCGCCAGCAGCTTGTATGGGACTAGCGGCCCCGGTGGAGATACGCAGTATTTT
J gene: TRBJ2-3
clone size: NA
D gene: TRBD2
V gene: TRBV5-1

CDR3 protein: CASSQLFSTDTQYF
CDR3 DNA: TGCGCCAGCAGCCAGTTGTTCAGCACAGATACGCAGTATTTT
J gene: TRBJ2-3
clone size: NA
D gene: NA
V gene: TRBV4-1

CDR3 protein: CASSPMGLNYGYTF
CDR3 DNA: TGTGCCAGCAGCCCAATGGGACTAAACTATGGCTACACCTTC
J gene: TRBJ1-2
clone size: NA
D gene: NA
V gene: TRBV7-2

CDR3 protein: CASSLGWGGSSYEQYF
CDR3 DNA: TGCGCCAGCAGCCTCGGGTGGGGTGGCAGTTCCTACGAGCAGTACTTC
J gene: TRBJ2-7
clone size: NA
D gene: NA
V gene: TRBV5-1

CDR3 protein: CASRMTNIGELFF
CDR3 DNA: TGCGCCAGCAGGATGACCAATATTGGGGAGCTGTTTTTT
J gene: TRBJ2-2
clone size: NA
D gene: NA
V gene: TRBV10-1

CDR3 protein: CASSLHQGAMKQYF
CDR3 DNA: TGTGCCAGCAGCTTACACCAGGGGGCGATGAAGCAGTACTTC
J gene: TRBJ2-5
clone size: NA
D gene: TRBD1
V gene: TRBV7-9

CDR3 protein: CASSLVGALGRTEAFF
CDR3 DNA: TGTGCCAGCAGCTTAGTTGGGGCACTGGGACGCACTGAAGCTTTCTTT
J gene: TRBJ1-1
clone size: NA
D gene: NA
V gene: TRBV7-2

CDR3 protein: CASRSPLDSSYNEQFF
CDR3 DNA: TGCGCCAGCAGATCGCCACTAGACAGCTCCTACAATGAGCAGTTCTTC
J gene: TRBJ2-1
clone size: NA
D gene: NA
V gene: TRBV5-1

CDR3 protein: CASSPQGGEAFF
CDR3 DNA: TGTGCCAGCAGCCCACAGGGGGGTGAAGCTTTCTTT
J gene: TRBJ1-1
clone size: NA
D gene: TRBD1
V gene: TRBV7-8

CDR3 protein: CASKATSSNEQFF
CDR3 DNA: TGTGCCAGCAAGGCGACTAGTTCCAATGAGCAGTTCTTC
J gene: TRBJ2-1
clone size: NA
D gene: NA
V gene: TRBV2

CDR3 protein: CASSVSGSWSYEQYF
CDR3 DNA: TGCGCCAGCAGCGTGAGCGGGAGTTGGTCCTACGAGCAGTACTTC
J gene: TRBJ2-7
clone size: NA
D gene: TRBD2
V gene: TRBV5-1

CDR3 protein: CASSQLGLAGEQFF
CDR3 DNA: TGCGCCAGCAGCCAACTCGGACTAGCGGGAGAGCAGTTCTTC
J gene: TRBJ2-1
clone size: NA
D gene: TRBD2
V gene: TRBV4-1

CDR3 protein: CSAPPEGQFF
CDR3 DNA: TGCAGTGCCCCACCAGAGGGGCAGTTCTTC
J gene: TRBJ2-1
clone size: NA
D gene: NA
V gene: TRBV20-1

CDR3 protein: CASSRTLSSYEQYF
CDR3 DNA: TGTGCCAGTAGCAGGACTCTGAGCTCCTACGAGCAGTACTTC
J gene: TRBJ2-7
clone size: NA
D gene: NA
V gene: TRBV19

CDR3 protein: CASSRKTGINTEAFF
CDR3 DNA: TGCGCCAGCAGTCGAAAGACAGGTATTAACACTGAAGCTTTCTTT
J gene: TRBJ1-1
clone size: NA
D gene: NA
V gene: TRBV23-1

CDR3 protein: CASSLKGRAETQYF
CDR3 DNA: TGTGCCAGCAGCTTGAAAGGGAGGGCAGAGACCCAGTACTTC
J gene: TRBJ2-5
clone size: once
D gene: TRBD2
V gene: TRBV5-4

CDR3 protein: CASSFIRGRQPQHF
CDR3 DNA: TGCGCCAGCAGCTTTATCAGGGGACGGCAGCCCCAGCATTTT
J gene: TRBJ1-5
clone size: NA
D gene: NA
V gene: TRBV5-1

CDR3 protein: CASSPDRQETQYF
CDR3 DNA: TGTGCCAGCAGCCCAGACAGACAAGAGACCCAGTACTTC
J gene: TRBJ2-5
clone size: NA
D gene: NA
V gene: TRBV5-6

CDR3 protein: CASSLGLGNEQFF
CDR3 DNA: TGCGCCAGCAGCTTGGGACTAGGCAATGAGCAGTTCTTC
J gene: TRBJ2-1
clone size: NA
D gene: NA
V gene: TRBV5-1

CDR3 protein: CASSPNGKYGYTF
CDR3 DNA: TGTGCCAGCTCACCAAACGGGAAATATGGCTACACCTTC
J gene: TRBJ1-2
clone size: NA
D gene: NA
V gene: TRBV18

CDR3 protein: CASSYGSLVTQYF
CDR3 DNA: TGTGCCAGCAGCTATGGGAGCCTGGTGACCCAGTACTTC
J gene: TRBJ2-5
clone size: NA
D gene: NA
V gene: TRBV5-6

CDR3 protein: CASSLTGIGYEQYF
CDR3 DNA: TGCGCCAGCAGCTTGACCGGGATTGGGTACGAGCAGTACTTC
J gene: TRBJ2-7
clone size: NA
D gene: NA
V gene: TRBV5-1

CDR3 protein: CASSQGQGMTLDYGYTF
CDR3 DNA: TGCGCCAGCAGCCAGGGGCAGGGGATGACTTTGGACTATGGCTACACCTTC
J gene: TRBJ1-2
clone size: NA
D gene: NA
V gene: TRBV4-1

CDR3 protein: CASSSIAGGFETQYF
CDR3 DNA: TGCGCCAGCAGCTCTATAGCGGGAGGGTTTGAGACCCAGTACTTC
J gene: TRBJ2-5
clone size: NA
D gene: TRBD2
V gene: TRBV5-1

CDR3 protein: CATGRGGLAGGDTQYF
CDR3 DNA: TGTGCAACCGGCCGGGGGGGACTAGCGGGCGGAGATACGCAGTATTTT
J gene: TRBJ2-3
clone size: NA
D gene: TRBD2
V gene: TRBV2

CDR3 protein: CASSVAQQGATNNEQFF
CDR3 DNA: TGTGCCAGCAGCGTAGCCCAACAGGGGGCGACGAACAATGAGCAGTTCTTC
J gene: TRBJ2-1
clone size: NA
D gene: TRBD1
V gene: TRBV9